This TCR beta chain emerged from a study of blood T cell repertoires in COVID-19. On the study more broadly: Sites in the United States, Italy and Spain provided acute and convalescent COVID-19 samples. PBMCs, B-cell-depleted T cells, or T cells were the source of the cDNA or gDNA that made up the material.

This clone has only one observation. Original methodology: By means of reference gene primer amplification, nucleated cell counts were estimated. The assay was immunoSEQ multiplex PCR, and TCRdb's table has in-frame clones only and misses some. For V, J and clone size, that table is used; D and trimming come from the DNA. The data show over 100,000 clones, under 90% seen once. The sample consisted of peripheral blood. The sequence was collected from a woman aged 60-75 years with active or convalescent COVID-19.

The DNA for the CDR3 is TGCGCCAGCAGCCAAGATCGGGGTAGCGGGTACGAGCAGTACTTC. The encoded protein is CASSQDRGSGYEQYF. The chain is built from TRBV4-1 and TRBJ2-7, with 7 nucleotides matching TRBD2. V lost 0 bases to trimming and J lost 4 bases; unmatched junction nucleotides: 6. Germline loops: CDR1 MGHRA, CDR2 YSYEKL. The CDR3 is made up of 15 amino acids.